Detailed here is one TCR beta chain. At one of its ends the junction is not consistent with the germline gene, which may arise from a read error. This record comes from a study of T cells in lung cancer brain metastases. Tumor areas were macrodissected from 4 to 6 deparaffinized, unstained approximately 9.3 um sections guided by marked H&E slides. The assay was immunoSEQ multiplex PCR, and TCRdb's table has in-frame clones only and misses some. The sample carries 2,500 to 3,500 clones, 85% to 90% recorded once. Per germline, CDR1 SGHDN and CDR2 FVKESK. This CDR3 region has 15 residues. The sequenced sample consisted of tumor tissue from the primary lung tumor. This rearrangement joins TRBV14 to TRBJ2-7; 8 bases line up with TRBD2. This sequence was found in a man aged 60 to 75 with non-small cell lung cancer. CDR3 nucleotides: TGTGCCAGCAGCCACGGGAGGGGGGACGTCTACGAACAGTACTTC. It encodes CASSHGRGDVYEQYF.